The present entry profiles one T cell receptor beta chain with its context. V lost 4 bases to trimming and J lost 9 bases; unmatched junction nucleotides: 6. The CDR3 loop spans 13 amino acids. Germline loops: CDR1 PRHDT, CDR2 FYEKMQ (reference sequence). While the first cohort had about 610 subjects, the donors belonged to the separate validation cohort of about 120 subjects. Data came from immunoSEQ multiplex PCR; TCRdb stores just in-frame clones and leaves some out. The sample records about 110,000 clones, approximately 90% being singletons. The sample originates from a study of cytomegalovirus exposure and HLA in healthy donors.

The J gene is TRBJ2-1, the V gene TRBV13, with 7 nucleotides matching TRBD1. This clonotype originated in a woman between 18 and 30 years old in good health and CMV-seropositive. The material sequenced was PBMCs. In DNA, the CDR3 is TGTGCCAGCAGCTCTAACAGGGGCGGTGAGCAGTTCTTC. It is translated as CASSSNRGGEQFF. The complete variable domain, with remaining parts taken from reference TRBV13 and TRBJ2-1, reads AAGVIQSPRHLIKEKRETATLKCYPIPRHDTVYWYQQGPGQDPQFLISFYEKMQSDKGSIPDRFSAQQFSDYHSELNMSSLELGDSALYFCASSSNRGGEQFFGPGTRLTVL.